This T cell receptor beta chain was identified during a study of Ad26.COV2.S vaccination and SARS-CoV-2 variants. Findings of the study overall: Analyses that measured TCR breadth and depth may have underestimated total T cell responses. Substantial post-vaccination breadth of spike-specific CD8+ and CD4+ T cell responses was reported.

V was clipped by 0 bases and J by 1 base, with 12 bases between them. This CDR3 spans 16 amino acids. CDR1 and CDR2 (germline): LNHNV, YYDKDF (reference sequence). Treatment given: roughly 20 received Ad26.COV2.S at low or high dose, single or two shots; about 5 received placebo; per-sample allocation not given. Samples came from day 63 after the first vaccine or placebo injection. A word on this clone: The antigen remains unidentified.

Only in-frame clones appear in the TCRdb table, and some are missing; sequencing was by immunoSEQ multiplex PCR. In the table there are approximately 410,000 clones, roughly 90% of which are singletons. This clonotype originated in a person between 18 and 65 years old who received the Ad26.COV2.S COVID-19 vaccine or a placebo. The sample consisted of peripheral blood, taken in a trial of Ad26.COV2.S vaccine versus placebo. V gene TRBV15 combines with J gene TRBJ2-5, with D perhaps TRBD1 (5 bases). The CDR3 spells CATSREGLLIQETQYF. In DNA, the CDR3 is TGTGCCACCAGCAGAGAGGGGCTGCTAATCCAAGAGACCCAGTACTTC. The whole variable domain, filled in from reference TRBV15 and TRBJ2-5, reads DAMVIQNPRYQVTQFGKPVTLSCSQTLNHNVMYWYQQKSSQAPKLLFHYYDKDFNNEADTPDNFQSRRPNTSFCFLDIRSPGLGDTAMYLCATSREGLLIQETQYFGPGTRLLVL.